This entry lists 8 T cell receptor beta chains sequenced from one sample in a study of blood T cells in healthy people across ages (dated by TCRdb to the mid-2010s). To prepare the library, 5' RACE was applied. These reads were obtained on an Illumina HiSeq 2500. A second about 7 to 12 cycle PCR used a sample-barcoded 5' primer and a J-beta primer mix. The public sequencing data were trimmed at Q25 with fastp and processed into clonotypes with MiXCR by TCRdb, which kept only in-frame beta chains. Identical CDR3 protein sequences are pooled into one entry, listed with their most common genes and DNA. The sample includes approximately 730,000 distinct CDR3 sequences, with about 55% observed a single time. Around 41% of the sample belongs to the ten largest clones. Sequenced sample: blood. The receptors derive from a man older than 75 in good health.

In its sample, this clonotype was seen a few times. CDR3 sequence: CASSEYKQGFGYTF. The CDR3 nucleotides are TGTGCCAGCAGTGAATATAAGCAGGGTTTTGGCTACACCTTC. The chain links TRBV25-1 to TRBJ1-2, with D tentatively TRBD1 (5 bases). V was cut by 0 bases and J by 7 bases, with 12 bases left in between. This CDR3 comprises 14 residues. The germline gives CDR1 MGHDK, CDR2 SYGVNS.

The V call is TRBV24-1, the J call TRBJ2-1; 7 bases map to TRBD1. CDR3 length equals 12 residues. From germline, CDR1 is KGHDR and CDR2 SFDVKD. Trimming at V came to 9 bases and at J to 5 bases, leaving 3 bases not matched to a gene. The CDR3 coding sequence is TGTGCCACCTCACAGGGGAACAATGAGCAGTTCTTC. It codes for CATSQGNNEQFF.

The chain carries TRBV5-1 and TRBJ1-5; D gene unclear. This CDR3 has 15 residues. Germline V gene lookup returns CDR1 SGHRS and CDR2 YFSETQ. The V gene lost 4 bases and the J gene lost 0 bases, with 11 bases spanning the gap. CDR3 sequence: CASSREGLSNQPQHF. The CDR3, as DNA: TGCGCCAGCAGCCGTGAGGGTCTTAGCAATCAGCCCCAGCATTTT. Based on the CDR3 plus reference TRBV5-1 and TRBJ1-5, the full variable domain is KAGVTQTPRYLIKTRGQQVTLSCSPISGHRSVSWYQQTPGQGLQFLFEYFSETQRNKGNFPGRFSGRQFSNSRSEMNVSTLELGDSALYLCASSREGLSNQPQHFGDGTRLSIL.

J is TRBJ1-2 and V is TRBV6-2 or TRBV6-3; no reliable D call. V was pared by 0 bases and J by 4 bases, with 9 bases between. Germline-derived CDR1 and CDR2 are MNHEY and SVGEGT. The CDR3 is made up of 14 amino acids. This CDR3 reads CASSYSAATYGYTF. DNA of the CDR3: TGTGCCAGCAGTTACTCGGCAGCAACCTATGGCTACACCTTC.

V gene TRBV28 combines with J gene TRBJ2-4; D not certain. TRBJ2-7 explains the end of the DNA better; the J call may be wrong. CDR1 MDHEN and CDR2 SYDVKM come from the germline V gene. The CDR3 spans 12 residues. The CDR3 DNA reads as TGTGCCAGCAGTTTACTCTACTACGAGCAGTACTTC. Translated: CASSLLYYEQYF.

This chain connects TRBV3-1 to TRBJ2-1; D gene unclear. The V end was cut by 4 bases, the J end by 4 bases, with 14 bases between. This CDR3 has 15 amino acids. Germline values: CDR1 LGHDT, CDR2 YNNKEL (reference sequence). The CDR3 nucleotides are TGTGCCAGCAGCCCCCAGCCTCCTGCATACAATGAGCAGTTCTTC. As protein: CASSPQPPAYNEQFF.

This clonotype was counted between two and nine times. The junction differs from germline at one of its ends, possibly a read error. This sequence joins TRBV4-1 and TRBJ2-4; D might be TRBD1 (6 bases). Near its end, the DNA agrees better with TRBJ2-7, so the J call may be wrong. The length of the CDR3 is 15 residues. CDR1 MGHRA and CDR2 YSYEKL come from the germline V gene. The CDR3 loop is CASRQDRLNTYEQYF. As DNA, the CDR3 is TGCGCCAGCAGGCAAGACAGGCTAAACACTTACGAGCAGTACTTC.

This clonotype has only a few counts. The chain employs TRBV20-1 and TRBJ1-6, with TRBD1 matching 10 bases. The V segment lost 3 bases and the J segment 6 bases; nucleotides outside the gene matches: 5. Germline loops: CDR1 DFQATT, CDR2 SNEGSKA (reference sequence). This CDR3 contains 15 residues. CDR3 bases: TGCAGTGCTAGGGGGGACAGGGGTAGTAATTCACCCCTCCACTTT. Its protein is CSARGDRGSNSPLHF.